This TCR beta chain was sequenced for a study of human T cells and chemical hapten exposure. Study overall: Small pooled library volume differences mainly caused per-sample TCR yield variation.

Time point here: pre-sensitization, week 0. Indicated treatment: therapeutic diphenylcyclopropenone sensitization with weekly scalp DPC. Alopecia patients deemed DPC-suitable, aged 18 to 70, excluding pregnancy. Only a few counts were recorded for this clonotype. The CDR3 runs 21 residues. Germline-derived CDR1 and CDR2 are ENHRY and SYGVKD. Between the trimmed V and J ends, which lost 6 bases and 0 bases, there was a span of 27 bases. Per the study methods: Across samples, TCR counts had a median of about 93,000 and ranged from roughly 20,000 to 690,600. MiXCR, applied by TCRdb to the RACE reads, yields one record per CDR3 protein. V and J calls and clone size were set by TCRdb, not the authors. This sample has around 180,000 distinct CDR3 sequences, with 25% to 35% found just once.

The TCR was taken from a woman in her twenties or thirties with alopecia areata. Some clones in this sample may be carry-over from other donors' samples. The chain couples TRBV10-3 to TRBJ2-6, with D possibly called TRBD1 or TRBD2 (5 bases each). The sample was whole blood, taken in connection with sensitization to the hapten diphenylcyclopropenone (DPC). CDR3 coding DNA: TGTGCCATCAGCATTACCAAGTTGAAACGGGACGGTAACTCTGGGGCCAACGTCCTGACTTTC. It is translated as CAISITKLKRDGNSGANVLTF.